The source of this T cell receptor (beta chain) is a study of blood T cell repertoires in COVID-19. V lost 0 bases, J lost 2 bases, and 14 bases lay in between. The CDR3 contains 16 residues. The germline CDR1 and CDR2 sequences are MGHRA and YSYEKL. Original methodology: Reference gene primer amplification yielded estimated nucleated cell counts. Libraries were prepared by immunoSEQ multiplex PCR; TCRdb keeps only in-frame clonotypes and omits some of them. Clone size and the V and J calls come from that table; the DNA yielded D and trimming. This table holds roughly 300,000 clones, roughly 90% found once.

The chain recombines TRBV4-1 with TRBJ2-7; possibly TRBD1 for D (5 bases). This receptor was taken from a man younger than 30 who had recovered from COVID-19. What was sequenced was peripheral blood. The CDR3: CASSQEGQGYPYEQYF. CDR3 DNA sequence: TGCGCCAGCAGCCAAGAAGGGCAGGGTTATCCCTACGAGCAGTACTTC.